These 8 T cell receptor beta chains were sequenced from one sample in a study of blood T cells in healthy people across ages. Combining a sample-barcoded 5' primer with a J-beta primer mix, a second PCR ran for 7 to 11 cycles. TCRdb redid the calling of the 5' RACE reads with MiXCR, one entry per CDR3 protein. The data contain about 800,000 distinct CDR3 sequences, 20% to 25% of them singletons. The data also belong to a second study, concerning T cells of mothers and their children.

The material sequenced was blood. Receptor source: a boy between 10 and 17 years old in good health.

The chain links TRBV3-1 to TRBJ2-1; D possibly corresponds to TRBD2 (6 bases). Between the trimmed V and J ends, which lost 4 bases and 8 bases, there was a span of 18 bases. CDR3 length: 15 amino acids. Germline CDR1 and CDR2: LGHDT and YNNKEL (reference sequence). CDR3 sequence (DNA): TGTGCCAGCAGCCTCGGGACCACCACGGGGGATGAGCAGTTCTTC. The encoded protein is CASSLGTTTGDEQFF.

The count of this clonotype is one. The chain couples TRBV6-1 to TRBJ2-7; 14 bases map to TRBD2. This CDR3 contains 16 residues. Germline lookup yields CDR1 MNHNS and CDR2 SASEGT. Trimming took 8 bases from V and 0 from J; bases not matched to a gene: 6. The CDR3 region has the DNA TGTGCCAGCCGGGGACTAGCGGGAGCACTCTCCTACGAGCAGTACTTC. Translating it yields CASRGLAGALSYEQYF.

The chain recombines TRBV9 with TRBJ2-1; no firm D call. Trimming removed 0 bases at V and 6 bases at J, with 13 bases between. This CDR3 has 15 residues. Germline V CDR1 and CDR2: SGDLS, YYNGEE. CDR3 nucleotides: TGTGCCAGCAGCGTAGCCCCGGTTGGGCTCAATGAGCAGTTCTTC. Amino acid sequence: CASSVAPVGLNEQFF.

This rearrangement joins TRBV2 to TRBJ2-1; 11 bases align to TRBD2. This CDR3 is 15 amino acids long. The V and J ends lost 6 bases and 5 bases, in that order; junction bases with no gene match: 6. Germline lookup yields CDR1 SNHLY and CDR2 FYNNEI. The CDR3 protein is CASSPTSGGNNEQFF. CDR3 DNA: TGTGCCAGCAGCCCAACTAGCGGGGGAAACAATGAGCAGTTCTTC.

In nucleotides, the CDR3 is TGCAGCGTTGCAGGGGGGATAGAGACCCAGTACTTC. Translation gives CSVAGGIETQYF. V gene TRBV29-1 combines with J gene TRBJ2-5, with D possibly matching TRBD1 (7 bases). V was trimmed by 4 bases and J by 4 bases, leaving 10 bases between them. Per the germline V gene, CDR1 is SQVTM and CDR2 is ANQGSEA. The CDR3 is 12 residues long.

The J gene is TRBJ2-5, the V gene TRBV28, with a tentative D call TRBD1 (5 bases). The J call may be faulty, since TRBJ2-7 better matches the DNA end. The germline V gene has CDR1 MDHEN and CDR2 SYDVKM. This CDR3 has 13 amino acids. DNA for the CDR3: TGTGCCAGCAGTTTGACAGAACACTACGAGCAGTACTTC. Protein: CASSLTEHYEQYF.

This clonotype was observed a handful of times. The chain joins TRBV7-8 to TRBJ1-3; D is perhaps TRBD1 (5 bases). V was cut by 4 bases and J by 4 bases, with 11 bases left in between. The CDR3 runs to 14 residues. Germline loops: CDR1 SGHVS, CDR2 FQNEAQ. CDR3 region: CASSSRGTGNTIYF. The CDR3 DNA is TGTGCCAGCAGCTCCCGGGGGACGGGAAACACCATATATTTT.

CDR3 DNA: TGTGCCAGCAGCTCCAGCGGGGGCCACTACAATGAGCAGTTCTTC. It specifies CASSSSGGHYNEQFF. The rearrangement uses TRBV5-4 and TRBJ2-1; 8 nucleotides match TRBD2. Germline-derived CDR1 and CDR2 are SGHNT and YYREEE (reference sequence). CDR3 length: 15 residues. The ends lost 3 bases at V and 3 bases at J; junction bases unmatched: 5.